These 22 T cell receptor beta chains came from one sample sequenced in a study of vaccination and CD4 T cells after COVID-19. In TCRdb, the PCR reads were re-called with MiXCR into one record per CDR3 protein. The data show more than 12,000 distinct CDR3 sequences, roughly three quarters seen once. Sequenced material: CD4+ T cells from blood, taken after SARS-CoV-2 vaccination. These receptor sequences come from a human donor who had recovered from COVID-19.

The V gene is TRBV6-1, the J gene TRBJ2-5; 8 bases agree with TRBD1. Trimming took 5 bases from V and 5 from J; bases not matched to a gene: 7. Germline V CDR1 and CDR2: MNHNS, SASEGT. This CDR3 has 14 residues. The DNA of the CDR3 is TGTGCCAGCAGTCGTCAGGGGGCCGGGGAGACCCAGTACTTC. It is translated as CASSRQGAGETQYF.

The CDR3, as DNA: TGTGCCAGCAGTCGGGGACTTTCCTCCTACGAGCAGTACTTC. It yields the protein CASSRGLSSYEQYF. V and J are TRBV6-1 and TRBJ2-7; D is perhaps TRBD2 (6 bases). CDR3 length equals 14 residues. The germline gives CDR1 MNHNS, CDR2 SASEGT. Trimming removed 5 bases at V and 0 bases at J, with 11 bases between.

This clonotype was seen just once. The chain combines TRBV7-2 with TRBJ2-3, with 13 nucleotides matching TRBD2. Germline CDR1 reads SGHTA; CDR2 reads FQGNSA. The V segment lost 2 bases and the J segment 3 bases; nucleotides outside the gene matches: 2. This CDR3 contains 16 residues. CDR3 DNA sequence: TGTGCCAGCAGCTTAAGGACTAGCGGGAGAACAGATACGCAGTATTTT. Translating gives CASSLRTSGRTDTQYF.

The rearrangement links TRBV19 to TRBJ1-5; the D gene is possibly TRBD1 (5 bases). Germline assignment: CDR1 LNHDA and CDR2 SQIVND (reference sequence). The CDR3 has 16 amino acids. V was cut by 0 bases and J by 6 bases, with 15 bases left in between. CDR3 sequence: CASSIEARGEGQPQHF. CDR3 DNA: TGTGCCAGTAGTATAGAAGCCCGGGGCGAGGGTCAGCCCCAGCATTTT.

The chain recombines TRBV5-1 with TRBJ1-1; tentative D call: TRBD1 (6 bases). The CDR3 length is 15 residues. Per germline, CDR1 SGHRS and CDR2 YFSETQ. V was shortened by 2 bases and J by 2 bases, with 13 bases between the two germline ends. The DNA of the CDR3 is TGCGCCAGCAGCTTAACAGGGCTCGGCAACACTGAAGCTTTCTTT. Its protein product is CASSLTGLGNTEAFF.

V and J are TRBV20-1 and TRBJ1-3; unclear D gene. V dropped 3 bases and J dropped 0 bases, with 9 bases sitting between them. The CDR3 covers 14 residues. The germline gives CDR1 DFQATT, CDR2 SNEGSKA (reference sequence). Here the CDR3 DNA reads TGCAGTGCTAGTTCCGGGGACTCTGGAAACACCATATATTTT. The encoded protein is CSASSGDSGNTIYF.

The chain has TRBV11-2 and TRBJ2-5; maybe TRBD2 (7 bases). In germline, CDR1 is SGHAT, CDR2 FQNNGV. The CDR3 extends over 17 amino acids. V was pared by 5 bases and J by 5 bases, with 24 bases between. DNA for the CDR3: TGTGCCAGCAGCACGGGGAGGGACTCTGATCAGGGGGAGACCCAGTACTTC. Encoded protein: CASSTGRDSDQGETQYF.

This clonotype was picked up one time. The rearrangement joins TRBV6-2 or TRBV6-3 to TRBJ2-1; D uncertain. Trimming cost V 5 bases and J 2 bases, with 4 bases left between them. This CDR3 comprises 12 residues. Per germline, CDR1 MNHEY and CDR2 SVGEGT. The DNA for the CDR3 is TGTGCCAGCAGTCGCCCCTACAATGAGCAGTTCTTC. It is translated as CASSRPYNEQFF.

This clonotype was counted a few times. The chain couples TRBV20-1 to TRBJ2-7; TRBD2 is a possible D gene (6 bases). V was pared by 7 bases and J by 2 bases, with 12 bases between. In germline, CDR1 is DFQATT, CDR2 SNEGSKA (reference sequence). The CDR3 length is 12 residues. Here the CDR3 reads CSVPGGAYEQYF. In DNA form, the CDR3 reads TGCAGTGTCCCCGGGGGAGCCTACGAGCAGTACTTC.

V usage is TRBV20-1 and J usage is TRBJ1-4; D remains ambiguous. This CDR3 has 12 amino acids. V was trimmed by 0 bases and J by 5 bases, leaving 4 bases between them. The germline V gene encodes CDR1 DFQATT and CDR2 SNEGSKA (reference sequence). The CDR3 DNA reads TGCAGTGCTAGAGACCGAAATGAAAAACTGTTTTTT. Encoded protein: CSARDRNEKLFF.

The chain carries TRBV6-2 or TRBV6-3 and TRBJ1-2, with TRBD1 matching 7 bases. With 6 bases clipped from V and 3 bases from J, the junction kept 4 bases outside the gene matches. CDR3 length: 13 residues. Germline lookup yields CDR1 MNHEY and CDR2 SVGEGT. CDR3 loop: CASSFDRDYGYTF. CDR3 DNA: TGTGCCAGCAGCTTTGACAGGGACTATGGCTACACCTTC.

The chain has TRBV6-5 and TRBJ1-5; 7 bases are a match to TRBD1. J lost 3 bases, V lost 0 bases, and 2 bases had no gene match. The CDR3 spans 15 residues. Germline V gene lookup returns CDR1 MNHEY and CDR2 SVGAGI. The CDR3 loop is CASSYSDRDNQPQHF. CDR3 nucleotide sequence: TGTGCCAGCAGTTACTCAGACAGGGACAATCAGCCCCAGCATTTT.

CDR3 DNA: TGTGCCAGTCACTCGGGACAGGCGGGGGAGCAGTACTTC. Translating gives CASHSGQAGEQYF. The chain is built from TRBV6-1 and TRBJ2-7; TRBD1 agrees at 8 bases. CDR1 MNHNS and CDR2 SASEGT come from the germline V gene. The ends lost 9 bases at V and 7 bases at J; junction bases unmatched: 11. There are 13 residues in the CDR3.

The V call is TRBV12-3 or TRBV12-4, the J call TRBJ1-1; the match to TRBD1 covers 7 bases. The trim removed 5 bases at V and 0 bases at J, leaving 6 bases unmatched. The CDR3 totals 15 residues. In DNA, the CDR3 is TGTGCCAGCAGTCTAACAGGGGTCGTGAACACTGAAGCTTTCTTT. Translation: CASSLTGVVNTEAFF.

The chain uses TRBV6-1 and TRBJ2-4; weak D call: TRBD1 (5 bases). Per the germline V gene, CDR1 is MNHNS and CDR2 is SASEGT. CDR3 size: 14 residues. Trimming took 3 bases from V and 12 from J, leaving 18 bases between them. CDR3 nucleotide sequence: TGTGCCAGCAGTGATGGGGCAGGTCCCATTCCTCAGTACTTC. It translates to CASSDGAGPIPQYF.

The J gene is TRBJ2-7, the V gene TRBV4-1, with 9 nucleotides matching TRBD1. The trim removed 4 bases at V and 3 bases at J, leaving 10 bases unmatched. CDR1 is MGHRA and CDR2 is YSYEKL in the germline V gene. The CDR3 spans 16 residues. In DNA form, the CDR3 reads TGCGCCAGCAGCCGCTACGATCCGGGACAGGGCTACGAGCAGTACTTC. This translates into CASSRYDPGQGYEQYF.

The chain combines TRBV20-1 with TRBJ1-2; the D gene is possibly TRBD1 (5 bases). Deletions cut 6 bases from V and 3 bases from J, with 17 bases between. The CDR3 totals 14 residues. In germline, CDR1 is DFQATT, CDR2 SNEGSKA (reference sequence). The CDR3 is CSAVGASVDYGYTF. The CDR3 DNA reads TGCAGTGCCGTTGGGGCGTCCGTCGACTATGGCTACACCTTC.

In nucleotides, the CDR3 is TGTGCCAGCAGTGAATCAGAGACCCAGTACTTC. This encodes CASSESETQYF. The gene calls are TRBV25-1 and TRBJ2-5; D call uncertain. V lost 1 base to trimming and J lost 4 bases, with 1 base between them. Germline values: CDR1 MGHDK, CDR2 SYGVNS. The CDR3 length is 11 residues.

V usage is TRBV19 and J usage is TRBJ2-2; TRBD1 is a possible D gene (6 bases). CDR1 is LNHDA and CDR2 is SQIVND in the germline V gene (reference sequence). V was clipped by 4 bases and J by 3 bases, with 15 bases between them. There are 16 residues in the CDR3. CDR3 sequence: CASSKDRTTYTGELFF. The CDR3 DNA is TGTGCCAGTAGTAAGGACAGAACCACATACACCGGGGAGCTGTTTTTT.

The V and J genes are TRBV20-1 and TRBJ2-7; 8 bases match TRBD2. The CDR3 spans 13 residues. V was pared by 3 bases and J by 5 bases, with 6 bases of the junction left unmatched. The germline gives CDR1 DFQATT, CDR2 SNEGSKA (reference sequence). The CDR3 DNA is TGCAGTGCTAGCCGGGAGGGCCGCGACGAGCAGTACTTC. It translates to CSASREGRDEQYF.

The rearrangement links TRBV20-1 to TRBJ1-1, with D unclear. The CDR3 is 10 residues long. V lost 3 bases and J 3 bases, leaving 2 bases between the germline ends. Germline CDR1 and CDR2: DFQATT and SNEGSKA (reference sequence). CDR3 in amino acids: CSARDTEAFF. CDR3 nucleotides: TGCAGTGCTAGGGACACTGAAGCTTTCTTT.

In its sample, this clonotype was seen a few times. This chain uses TRBV7-2 with TRBJ2-5, with 7 bases fitting TRBD1. Germline V lookup: CDR1 SGHTA, CDR2 FQGNSA. The CDR3 has 13 amino acids. V trimming: 3 bases; J trimming: 5 bases; junction bases outside the gene matches: 3. The chain's CDR3 is CASSFKGAETQYF. CDR3 in DNA: TGTGCCAGCAGCTTCAAGGGGGCCGAGACCCAGTACTTC.